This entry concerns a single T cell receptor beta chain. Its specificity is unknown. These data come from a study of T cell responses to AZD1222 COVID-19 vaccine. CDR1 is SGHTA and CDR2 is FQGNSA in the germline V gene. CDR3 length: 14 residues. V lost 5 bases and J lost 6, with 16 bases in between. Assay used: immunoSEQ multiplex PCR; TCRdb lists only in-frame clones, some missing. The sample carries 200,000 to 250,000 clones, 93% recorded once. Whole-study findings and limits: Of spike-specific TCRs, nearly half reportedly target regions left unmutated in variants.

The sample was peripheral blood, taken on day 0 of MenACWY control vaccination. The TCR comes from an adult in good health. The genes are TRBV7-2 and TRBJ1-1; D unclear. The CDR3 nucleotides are TGTGCCAGCAGCCTACTCAGCAATCTCCCTGAAGCTTTCTTT. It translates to CASSLLSNLPEAFF. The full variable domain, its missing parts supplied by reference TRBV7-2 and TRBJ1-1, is GAGVSQSPSNKVTEKGKDVELRCDPISGHTALYWYRQSLGQGLEFLIYFQGNSAPDKSGLPSDRFSAERTGGSVSTLTIQRTQQEDSAVYLCASSLLSNLPEAFFGQGTRLTVV.